This T cell receptor beta chain was profiled in a study of blood T cells in healthy people across ages. Findings of the study overall: The unknown donor CMV status may have confounded expanded clonotype changes. As naive T cell percentage varied, TCR beta diversity correlated strongly with it.

The CDR3 loop spans 13 amino acids. CDR1 SGHTA and CDR2 FQGNSA come from the germline V gene. Germline trimming cut 4 bases from V and 8 bases from J; bases unmatched to any gene: 7. Together with a sample-barcoded 5' primer, a J-beta primer mix was included in a second PCR lasting about 7 to 12 cycles. Each single sample gave us at least 2.5 million CDR3-containing paired-end reads. TCRdb independently ran MiXCR on the 5' RACE reads; one entry per CDR3 protein. Seen here are just under 900,000 distinct CDR3 sequences, more than 25% observed once, and the top ten hold around 16%. Isolation recovered at least 7 million PBMCs from every sample. Details on this clonotype: What it binds is not known. Since a much larger clone is just one base distant, this may be a read error.

The gene calls are TRBV7-2 and TRBJ1-2; 7 nucleotides line up with TRBD1. The sequence was collected from a woman aged 80 or older in good health. The sample taken for sequencing was blood. The CDR3 bases are TGTGCCAGCAGCTCGACAGGGACCTCCGGCTACACCTTC. Residues: CASSSTGTSGYTF.